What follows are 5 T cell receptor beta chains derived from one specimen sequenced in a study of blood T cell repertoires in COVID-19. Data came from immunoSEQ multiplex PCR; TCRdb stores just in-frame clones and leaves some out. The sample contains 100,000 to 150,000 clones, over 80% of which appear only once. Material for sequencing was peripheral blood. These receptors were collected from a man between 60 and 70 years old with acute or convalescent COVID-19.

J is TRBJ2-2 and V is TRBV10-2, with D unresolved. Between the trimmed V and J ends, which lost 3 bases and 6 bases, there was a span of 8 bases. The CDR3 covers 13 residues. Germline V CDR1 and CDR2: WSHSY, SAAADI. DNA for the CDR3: TGCGCCAGCAGTGAAAACCAGGCCGGGGAGCTGTTTTTT. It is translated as CASSENQAGELFF.

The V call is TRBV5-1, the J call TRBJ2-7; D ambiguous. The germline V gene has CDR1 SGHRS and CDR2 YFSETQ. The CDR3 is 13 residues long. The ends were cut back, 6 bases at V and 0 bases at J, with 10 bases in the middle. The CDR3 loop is CASMEPNSYEQYF. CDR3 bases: TGCGCCAGCATGGAGCCGAACTCCTACGAGCAGTACTTC.

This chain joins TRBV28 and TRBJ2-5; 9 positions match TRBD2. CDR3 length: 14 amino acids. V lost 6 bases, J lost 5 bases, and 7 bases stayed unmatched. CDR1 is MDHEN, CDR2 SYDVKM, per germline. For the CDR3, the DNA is TGTGCCAGCAGCCTAGCGGGAAGGAGGGAGACCCAGTACTTC. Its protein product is CASSLAGRRETQYF. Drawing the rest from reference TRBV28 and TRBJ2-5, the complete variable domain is DVKVTQSSRYLVKRTGEKVFLECVQDMDHENMFWYRQDPGLGLRLIYFSYDVKMKEKGDIPEGYSVSREKKERFSLILESASTNQTSMYLCASSLAGRRETQYFGPGTRLLVL.

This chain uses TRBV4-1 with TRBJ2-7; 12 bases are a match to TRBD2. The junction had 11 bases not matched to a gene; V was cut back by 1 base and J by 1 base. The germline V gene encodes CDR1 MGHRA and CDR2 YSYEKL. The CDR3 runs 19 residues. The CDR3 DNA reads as TGCGCCAGCAGCCAAGGCCCCGGGACTAGCGGGCCGAATTCCTACGAGCAGTACTTC. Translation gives CASSQGPGTSGPNSYEQYF.

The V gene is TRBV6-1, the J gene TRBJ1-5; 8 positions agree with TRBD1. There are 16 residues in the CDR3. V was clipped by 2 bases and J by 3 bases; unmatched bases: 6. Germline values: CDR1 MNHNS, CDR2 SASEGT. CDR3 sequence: CASSEKGTGLNQPQHF. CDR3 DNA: TGTGCCAGCAGTGAAAAGGGGACAGGTCTCAATCAGCCCCAGCATTTT.